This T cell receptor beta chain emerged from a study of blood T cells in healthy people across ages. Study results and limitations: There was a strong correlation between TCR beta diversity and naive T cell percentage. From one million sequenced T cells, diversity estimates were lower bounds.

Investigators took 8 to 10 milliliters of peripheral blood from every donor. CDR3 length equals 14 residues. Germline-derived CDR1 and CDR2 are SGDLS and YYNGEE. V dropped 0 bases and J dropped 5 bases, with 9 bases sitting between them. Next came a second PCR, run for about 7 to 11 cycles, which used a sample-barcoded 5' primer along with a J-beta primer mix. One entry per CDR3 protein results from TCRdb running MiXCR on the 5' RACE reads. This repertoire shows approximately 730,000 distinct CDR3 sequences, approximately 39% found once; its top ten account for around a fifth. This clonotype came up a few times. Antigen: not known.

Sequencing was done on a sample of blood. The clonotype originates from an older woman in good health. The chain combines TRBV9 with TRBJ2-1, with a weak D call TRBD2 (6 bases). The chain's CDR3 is CASSVGLGNNEQFF. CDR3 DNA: TGTGCCAGCAGCGTAGGACTAGGGAACAATGAGCAGTTCTTC.